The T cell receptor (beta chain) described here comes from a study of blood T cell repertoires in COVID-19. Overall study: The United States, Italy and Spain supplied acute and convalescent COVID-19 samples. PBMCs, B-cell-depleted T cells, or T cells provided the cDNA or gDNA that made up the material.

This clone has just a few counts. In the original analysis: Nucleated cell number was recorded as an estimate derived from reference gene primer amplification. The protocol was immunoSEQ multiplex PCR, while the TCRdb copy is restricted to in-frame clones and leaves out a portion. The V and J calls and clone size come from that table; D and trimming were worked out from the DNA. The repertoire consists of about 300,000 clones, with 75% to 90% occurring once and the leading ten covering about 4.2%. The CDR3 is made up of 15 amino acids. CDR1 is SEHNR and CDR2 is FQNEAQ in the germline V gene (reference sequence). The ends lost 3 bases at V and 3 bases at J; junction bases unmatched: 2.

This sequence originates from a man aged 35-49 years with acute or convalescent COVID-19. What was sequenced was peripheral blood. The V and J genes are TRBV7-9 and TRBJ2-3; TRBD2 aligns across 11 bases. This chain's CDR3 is CASSLTSGVTDTQYF. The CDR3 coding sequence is TGTGCCAGCAGCTTGACTAGCGGGGTTACAGATACGCAGTATTTT.